This T cell receptor (beta chain) was documented in a study of spatial heterogeneity in lung cancer. On the study more broadly: The library had UMIs, and each TCR and UMI pair averaged more than ten raw reads.

Each TCR cDNA molecule bore a unique molecular identifier. Using its own MiXCR run on the 5' RACE reads, TCRdb lists one record per CDR3 protein. Here the sample spans 40,000 to 45,000 distinct CDR3 sequences, about 6.5% being singletons. Time point here: sample taken at primary tumor resection. The authors sequenced whole RNA from tumor, nontumor lung or frozen PBMC without sorting. The CDR3 spans 14 residues. The ends were cut back, 3 bases at V and 0 bases at J, with 8 bases in the middle. Germline assignment: CDR1 LGHDT and CDR2 YNNKEL (reference sequence). In its sample, this clonotype was seen many times.

This rearrangement joins TRBV3-1 to TRBJ1-2; D not resolved. Sequencing was performed on PBMCs, taken at surgery. This sequence was found in a female donor with early-stage non-small cell lung cancer. The CDR3 nucleotides are TGTGCCAGCAGCCACGGGCCTTCTAACTATGGCTACACCTTC. Protein product: CASSHGPSNYGYTF.